The sequence of this T cell receptor beta chain was determined in a study of shared clonotypes between healthy human individuals. In the naive CD8 group, cells lacked CD45RO and were positively selected for CCR7, so terminally differentiated effector memory CD45RA+ cells were left out. Assay: immunoSEQ multiplex PCR; the TCRdb copy retains only in-frame clones and omits some. Of about 800,000 clones in the sample, 96% are singletons; the top ten hold over 0.2%. The sequence was obtained from a man aged 25 to 45 in good health. The sequencing sample was made of naive CD8+ T cells sorted from blood.

The CDR3 nucleotides are TGTGCCAGCAGTGTGTCAGGGGCCTATGGCTACACCTTC. Translating it yields CASSVSGAYGYTF. The V gene is TRBV2, the J gene TRBJ1-2, with TRBD1 as a possible D gene (6 bases). V dropped 4 bases and J dropped 4 bases, with 10 bases sitting between them. CDR3 length: 13 amino acids. Per the germline V gene, CDR1 is SNHLY and CDR2 is FYNNEI.